Listed below are T cell receptor beta chains from one sample, sequenced in a study of Graves' ophthalmopathy and Graves' hyperthyroidism. TCRdb used MiXCR to reprocess the multiplex PCR reads, holding one entry per CDR3 protein. The sample carries a few hundred thousand distinct CDR3 sequences, about a sixth recorded once. Sequencing input: peripheral blood. Receptors were obtained from an adult woman with stable Graves' hyperthyroidism. Both conserved end residues are trimmed from each CDR3.

V gene: TRBV29-1
CDR3 protein: SVEGTVSGEQY

V gene: TRBV10-1
CDR3 protein: ASSAGTSGTQETQY

V gene: TRBV5-1
CDR3 protein: ASSWDSNTGELF

V gene: TRBV7-2
CDR3 protein: ASSWNTRLFQETQY

V gene: TRBV7-2
CDR3 protein: ASSIGRGMNTEAF

V gene: TRBV7-8
CDR3 protein: ASSLWDLVNYEQY

V gene: TRBV6-1
CDR3 protein: ASRQQGSYNSPLH

V gene: TRBV20-1
CDR3 protein: SARPGLAGVHEKF

V gene: TRBV27
CDR3 protein: ASSLTGGLGEQY

V gene: TRBV12-3/TRBV12-4
CDR3 protein: ASSLGQMETQY

V gene: TRBV10-3
CDR3 protein: ASTPLAGGRGSSGELF

V gene: TRBV20-1
CDR3 protein: SARDLGTSGKTYEQY

V gene: TRBV12-3/TRBV12-4
CDR3 protein: ASSFSDLPYEQY

V gene: TRBV6-1
CDR3 protein: ASRPVPAVSYEQY